Below, 25 T cell receptor beta chains from the same sample are listed, as sequenced in a study of cytomegalovirus exposure and HLA in healthy donors. The PCR contained 60 Vbeta and 13 Jbeta primers. Method: immunoSEQ multiplex PCR; TCRdb's copy keeps in-frame clones and lacks some. The table lists approximately 290,000 clones, about four fifths of them singletons. The sample was PBMCs. The receptors come from a girl aged 2 to 9 in good health and CMV-seronegative.

The rearrangement joins TRBV9 to TRBJ2-7, with D tentatively TRBD1 (5 bases). The V end was cut by 3 bases, the J end by 2 bases, with 15 bases between. This CDR3 has 15 amino acids. In germline, CDR1 is SGDLS, CDR2 YYNGEE. This chain's CDR3 is CASSESPTVPYEQYF. The CDR3 nucleotides are TGTGCCAGCAGCGAAAGCCCGACAGTACCCTACGAGCAGTACTTC.

This clone was picked up a small number of times. J is TRBJ2-7 and V is TRBV6-5, with TRBD1 matching over 12 bases. In germline, CDR1 is MNHEY, CDR2 SVGAGI. With 0 bases clipped from V and 4 bases from J, the junction kept 1 base outside the gene matches. There are 15 residues in the CDR3. The CDR3 nucleotides are TGTGCCAGCAGTTACTCGGGACAGGGGGCTTACGAGCAGTACTTC. Amino acids: CASSYSGQGAYEQYF.

V usage is TRBV6-1 and J usage is TRBJ2-3; the D is unclear. V was pared by 7 bases and J by 2 bases, with 13 bases between. CDR1 MNHNS and CDR2 SASEGT come from the germline V gene. There are 14 residues in the CDR3. The CDR3 DNA sequence: TGTGCCAGCAATCCTCGGTCCTTCACAGATACGCAGTATTTT. Translating gives CASNPRSFTDTQYF.

This rearrangement joins TRBV6-1 to TRBJ2-7; the match to TRBD2 covers 7 bases. V was clipped by 2 bases and J by 2 bases; unmatched bases: 6. Germline V lookup: CDR1 MNHNS, CDR2 SASEGT. The CDR3 loop spans 15 amino acids. CDR3 amino acids: CASSESGSGTYEQYF. The CDR3 region has the DNA TGTGCCAGCAGTGAATCTGGCAGCGGGACCTACGAGCAGTACTTC.

This clone was counted only a few times. The chain has TRBV5-4 and TRBJ2-5; 7 nucleotides match TRBD1. The CDR3 covers 15 residues. Germline-derived CDR1 and CDR2 are SGHNT and YYREEE (reference sequence). V was clipped by 4 bases and J by 3 bases; unmatched bases: 9. The CDR3, as DNA: TGTGCCAGCAGCCAAATCGGGACAGAAGAAGAGACCCAGTACTTC. Protein: CASSQIGTEEETQYF. Full variable domain (remainder filled in from reference TRBV5-4 and TRBJ2-5): ETGVTQSPTHLIKTRGQQVTLRCSSQSGHNTVSWYQQALGQGPQFIFQYYREEENGRGNFPPRFSGLQFPNYSSELNVNALELDDSALYLCASSQIGTEEETQYFGPGTRLLVL.

The J gene is TRBJ2-1, the V gene TRBV28; 7 nucleotides align to TRBD1. There are 12 residues in the CDR3. Losses at the gene ends were 10 bases for V and 5 bases for J; bases not matched to a gene: 5. CDR1 and CDR2 (germline): MDHEN, SYDVKM. CDR3 in amino acids: CATDRAHNEQFF. The CDR3 DNA reads TGTGCCACAGACAGGGCCCACAATGAGCAGTTCTTC. Full variable domain (missing parts from reference TRBV28 and TRBJ2-1): DVKVTQSSRYLVKRTGEKVFLECVQDMDHENMFWYRQDPGLGLRLIYFSYDVKMKEKGDIPEGYSVSREKKERFSLILESASTNQTSMYLCATDRAHNEQFFGPGTRLTVL.

The chain combines TRBV28 with TRBJ2-5, with 7 bases that match TRBD2. V gave up 5 bases and J gave up 1 base; unmatched junction bases: 4. There are 14 residues in the CDR3. Per germline, CDR1 MDHEN and CDR2 SYDVKM. The CDR3: CASSPLAVQETQYF. CDR3 nucleotides: TGTGCCAGCAGTCCCCTAGCGGTCCAAGAGACCCAGTACTTC. Using reference TRBV28 and TRBJ2-5 for the parts outside the CDR3, the full variable domain is DVKVTQSSRYLVKRTGEKVFLECVQDMDHENMFWYRQDPGLGLRLIYFSYDVKMKEKGDIPEGYSVSREKKERFSLILESASTNQTSMYLCASSPLAVQETQYFGPGTRLLVL.

The chain couples TRBV28 to TRBJ2-3, with 10 bases identical to TRBD2. The V gene's germline CDR1 is MDHEN and CDR2 SYDVKM. V shed 3 bases, J shed 5 bases, and the junction held 8 bases outside the gene matches. This CDR3 is 16 amino acids long. CDR3 nucleotide sequence: TGTGCCAGCAGTTTTTGGGCTAGCGGGAGTCGAGATACGCAGTATTTT. The encoded protein is CASSFWASGSRDTQYF.

The genes are TRBV5-1 and TRBJ2-1; TRBD2 matches 7 bases. The V gene's germline CDR1 is SGHRS and CDR2 YFSETQ. The CDR3 consists of 17 residues. V was clipped by 4 bases and J by 5 bases; unmatched bases: 15. CDR3 amino acids: CASSPRPAAGANNEQFF. The DNA of the CDR3 is TGCGCCAGCAGCCCCCGCCCGGCGGCGGGAGCGAACAATGAGCAGTTCTTC.

V is TRBV5-6 and J is TRBJ2-3, with a possible D match to TRBD2 (6 bases). Germline V CDR1 and CDR2: SGHDT, YYEEEE. The CDR3 extends over 16 amino acids. The V end was cut by 4 bases, the J end by 6 bases, with 21 bases between. The DNA for the CDR3 is TGTGCCAGCAGCCCCGCCCCGACTACGCGGGGCGATACGCAGTATTTT. As protein: CASSPAPTTRGDTQYF.

The J gene is TRBJ2-7, the V gene TRBV13; D remains unclear. The CDR3 sequence is 11 residues long. V was clipped by 1 base and J by 5 bases, with 3 bases between them. CDR1 and CDR2 (germline): PRHDT, FYEKMQ (reference sequence). This chain's CDR3 is CASSLVDEQYF. CDR3 DNA sequence: TGTGCCAGCAGCTTAGTCGACGAGCAGTACTTC.

The V gene is TRBV9, the J gene TRBJ1-4; 9 nucleotides agree with TRBD1. The trim removed 4 bases at V and 2 bases at J, leaving 6 bases unmatched. CDR3 length: 16 amino acids. The germline V gene has CDR1 SGDLS and CDR2 YYNGEE. CDR3 DNA: TGTGCCAGCAGCCCCCGGGACAGGGCTACTAATGAAAAACTGTTTTTT. It is translated as CASSPRDRATNEKLFF.

This rearrangement joins TRBV10-3 to TRBJ2-1; D not certain. The CDR3 length is 13 residues. V was clipped by 3 bases and J by 7 bases, with 10 bases between them. Looked up from germline, CDR1 is ENHRY and CDR2 is SYGVKD. The CDR3 DNA reads TGTGCCATCAGTGATCCGGGTGGGAATGAGCAGTTCTTC. It specifies CAISDPGGNEQFF.

This chain joins TRBV5-1 and TRBJ2-7, with 13 bases that match TRBD2. Trimming removed 3 bases from V and 5 bases from J; junction bases left unmatched: 11. Germline-derived CDR1 and CDR2 are SGHRS and YFSETQ. The CDR3 contains 17 residues. The CDR3 DNA is TGCGCCAGCAGCTCGGGACTAGCGGGACCTAAGGGGGACGAGCAGTACTTC. As protein: CASSSGLAGPKGDEQYF.

This chain joins TRBV4-1 and TRBJ2-5; 7 bases line up with TRBD2. The trim removed 0 bases at V and 5 bases at J, leaving 6 bases unmatched. CDR1 and CDR2 from the germline V gene are MGHRA and YSYEKL. This CDR3 has 15 amino acids. CDR3 residues: CASSQDGLGSETQYF. In DNA form, the CDR3 reads TGCGCCAGCAGCCAAGATGGACTAGGAAGCGAGACCCAGTACTTC.

The gene calls are TRBV6-5 and TRBJ1-2; D remains unclear. Germline CDR1 reads MNHEY; CDR2 reads SVGAGI. The CDR3 has 13 residues. Deletions cut 5 bases from V and 6 bases from J, with 13 bases between. The CDR3 region is CASSVPRINGYTF. The CDR3 nucleotides are TGTGCCAGCAGTGTTCCCAGGATAAATGGCTACACCTTC.

This chain links TRBV20-1 with TRBJ2-1, with 9 bases identical to TRBD2. From germline, CDR1 is DFQATT and CDR2 SNEGSKA (reference sequence). The CDR3 has 11 residues. The CDR3 DNA reads TGCACTCGGGCGGCGGGAGGGCCTCAGTTCTTC. It is translated as CTRAAGGPQFF.

This chain uses TRBV5-1 with TRBJ2-3; tentatively, D is TRBD1 (6 bases). The CDR3 totals 14 residues. The germline gives CDR1 SGHRS, CDR2 YFSETQ. The germline V and J ends were trimmed by 4 bases and 8 bases, with 17 bases remaining between them. Written as DNA, the CDR3 is TGCGCCAGCAGCCCTACACAGGGTTCGGGTACGCAGTATTTT. It encodes CASSPTQGSGTQYF.

The sample holds a few counts of this clone. This rearrangement joins TRBV11-2 to TRBJ2-1, with D unresolved. This CDR3 region has 15 residues. Trimming cost V 6 bases and J 4 bases, with 16 bases left between them. Germline CDR1 reads SGHAT; CDR2 reads FQNNGV. The CDR3 sequence is CASRTVGSPYNEQFF. CDR3 DNA: TGTGCCAGCAGAACAGTCGGCAGTCCGTACAATGAGCAGTTCTTC.

V is TRBV5-4 and J is TRBJ1-3; D is unclear. This CDR3 is built from 13 residues. Per germline, CDR1 SGHNT and CDR2 YYREEE (reference sequence). V was trimmed by 2 bases and J by 1 base, leaving 4 bases between them. CDR3 in DNA: TGTGCCAGCAGCTTTAAATCTGGAAACACCATATATTTT. It codes for CASSFKSGNTIYF.

V usage is TRBV15 and J usage is TRBJ2-1; the D gene is possibly TRBD2 (6 bases). Germline loops: CDR1 LNHNV, CDR2 YYDKDF (reference sequence). The CDR3 runs to 16 residues. Trimming left V 5 bases short and J 0 bases short, with 14 bases between. The CDR3 protein is CATSANLAVSYNEQFF. The CDR3 nucleotides are TGTGCCACCAGCGCAAATTTAGCGGTCTCCTACAATGAGCAGTTCTTC.

The chain combines TRBV6-1 with TRBJ2-7, with TRBD2 matching over 9 bases. With 4 bases clipped from V and 5 bases from J, the junction kept 9 bases outside the gene matches. This CDR3 has 15 residues. Germline V gene sequence: CDR1 MNHNS, CDR2 SASEGT. The CDR3 nucleotides read TGTGCCAGCAGTGTCCGATGGGCTAGCGGGAACGAGCAGTACTTC. Its translation: CASSVRWASGNEQYF.

The chain couples TRBV15 to TRBJ2-2; D is ambiguous. Trimming cost V 4 bases and J 5 bases, with 5 bases left between them. Per the germline V gene, CDR1 is LNHNV and CDR2 is YYDKDF (reference sequence). The CDR3 is 12 amino acids. CDR3 loop: CATSTLTGELFF. The CDR3 coding sequence is TGTGCCACCAGCACACTAACCGGGGAGCTGTTTTTT.

The CDR3 nucleotides are TGTGCCAGCAGCTTATTGCCGGGTGCCTATGAGCAGTTCTTC. As protein: CASSLLPGAYEQFF. V usage is TRBV11-2 and J usage is TRBJ2-1, with no clear D. There are 14 residues in the CDR3. The germline gives CDR1 SGHAT, CDR2 FQNNGV. The V gene lost 2 bases and the J gene lost 8 bases, with 13 bases spanning the gap.

The rearrangement joins TRBV18 to TRBJ2-7; possibly TRBD1 for D (6 bases). CDR1 and CDR2 (germline): KGHSH, LQKENI. The CDR3 has 17 amino acids. With 5 bases removed from V and 3 bases from J, the gap between germline ends came to 23 bases. The CDR3 nucleotides read TGTGCCAGCTCATACTTCCCCCAACTAGGACAGCACTACGAGCAGTACTTC. Protein: CASSYFPQLGQHYEQYF.